This TCR beta chain was sequenced for a study of T cell responses to AZD1222 COVID-19 vaccine. Findings and caveats of the study: Donors skewed white British and female; clonal diversity was possibly underestimated. With dominance at 160-218 and 743-854, vaccine-associated CD4 TCRs spanned spike.

This clone is labeled medium-sized. The antigen is not known. The method was immunoSEQ multiplex PCR; TCRdb's version includes in-frame clones alone and lacks a portion of them. Found here are approximately 80,000 clones, roughly 85% of them singletons; the top ten hold about 10%. Some second doses came at about 4 weeks and others at about 12 weeks; these were pooled. The clonotype comes from an adult who received the AZD1222 COVID-19 vaccine. Sequenced material: peripheral blood, taken 28 days after the second AZD1222 dose.

The CDR3 nucleotides are TGTGCCAGCAGCGTACGTAGATACACCGGGGAGCTGTTTTTT. Translation: CASSVRRYTGELFF. The J gene is TRBJ2-2, the V gene TRBV7-2; D is unresolved. With 5 bases removed from V and 3 bases from J, the gap between germline ends came to 10 bases. From germline, CDR1 is SGHTA and CDR2 FQGNSA. The CDR3 length is 14 residues.